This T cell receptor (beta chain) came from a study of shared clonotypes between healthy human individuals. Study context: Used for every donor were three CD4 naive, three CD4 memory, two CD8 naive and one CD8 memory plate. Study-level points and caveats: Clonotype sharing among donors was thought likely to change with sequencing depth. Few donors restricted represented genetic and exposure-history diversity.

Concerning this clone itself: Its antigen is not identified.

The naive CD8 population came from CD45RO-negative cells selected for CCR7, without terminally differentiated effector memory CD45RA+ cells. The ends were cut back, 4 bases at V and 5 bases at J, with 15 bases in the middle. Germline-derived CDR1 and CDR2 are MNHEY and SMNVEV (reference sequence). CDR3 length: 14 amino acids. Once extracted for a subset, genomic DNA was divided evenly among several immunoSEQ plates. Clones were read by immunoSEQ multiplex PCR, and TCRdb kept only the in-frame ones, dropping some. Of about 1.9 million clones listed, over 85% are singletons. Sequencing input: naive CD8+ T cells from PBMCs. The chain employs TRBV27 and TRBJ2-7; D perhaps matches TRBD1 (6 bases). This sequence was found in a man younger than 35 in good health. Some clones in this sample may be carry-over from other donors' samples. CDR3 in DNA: TGTGCCAGCAGTTCCGAACAGGGCTTCCACGAGCAGTACTTC. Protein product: CASSSEQGFHEQYF.